This T cell receptor (beta chain) was sequenced during a study of lymphopenia after photon versus proton radiotherapy. Study observations and caveats: In patients who died, overall survival fell as post-nadir TCR diversity dropped more. Authors raise, but do not show, better survival with proton therapy. Relative stability marked proton patients; photon patients lost diversity and naive cells. Post-nadir diversity loss with photons came from oligoclonal expansion, particularly CD8+ Temra cells.

V was pared by 0 bases and J by 3 bases, with 3 bases of the junction left unmatched. The CDR3 has 16 amino acids. Germline loops: CDR1 SGDLS, CDR2 YYNGEE. This table comes from immunoSEQ multiplex PCR, and its TCRdb copy is limited to in-frame clones, with some not included. The repertoire consists of 35,000 to 40,000 clones, with 85% to 90% occurring once and the leading ten covering about 2.9%. Turning to this clone: No antigen is known for it.

The sample in question was peripheral blood, obtained from a patient treated with photon-based radiotherapy. V and J are TRBV9 and TRBJ2-7; TRBD2 aligns across 13 bases. This TCR was recovered from a man in his fifties with gastric cancer. Written as DNA, the CDR3 is TGTGCCAGCAGCGTAGTGGGACTAGCGGGAATCTACGAGCAGTACTTC. Its translation is CASSVVGLAGIYEQYF.